Below are 30 T cell receptor beta chains sequenced from a single sample in a study of early T cells in non-severe SARS-CoV-2 infection (dated by TCRdb to the early 2020s). Library preparation used 5' RACE. The sequencer was a NextSeq 500. TCRdb ran its own pipeline on the public reads, namely fastp trimming at Q25 and MiXCR clone calling, and kept in-frame beta chains. Rows with one shared CDR3 protein collapse into an entry with the most common genes and DNA. This sample gives roughly 86,000 distinct CDR3 sequences in total; roughly 14% of them show up just once. In total, the top ten clones hold 0.58% of the sample. The specimen sequenced was whole blood. Receptor source: an adult who was a healthcare worker with PCR-confirmed SARS-CoV-2 infection or an uninfected control (not recorded which).

The chain joins TRBV14 to TRBJ2-2; 7 bases agree with TRBD1. V lost 5 bases to trimming and J lost 2 bases; unmatched junction nucleotides: 2. CDR3 length equals 14 residues. Germline V gene data show CDR1 as SGHDN and CDR2 as FVKESK. CDR3 nucleotide sequence: TGTGCCAGCAGCGCAGGGGGTAACACCGGGGAGCTGTTTTTT. This encodes CASSAGGNTGELFF. Together with reference TRBV14 and TRBJ2-2, the CDR3 gives the full variable domain: EAGVTQFPSHSVIEKGQTVTLRCDPISGHDNLYWYRRVMGKEIKFLLHFVKESKQDESGMPNNRFLAERTGGTYSTLKVQPAELEDSGVYFCASSAGGNTGELFFGEGSRLTVL.

In its sample, this clonotype was seen many times. The V and J genes are TRBV3-1 and TRBJ2-1; 7 bases match TRBD1. The CDR3 sequence is 15 residues long. The J segment lost 3 bases and the V segment lost 0 bases, leaving 2 bases of the junction unmatched. Germline V CDR1 and CDR2: LGHDT, YNNKEL (reference sequence). The CDR3 here is CASSQEDRNYNEQFF. CDR3 DNA sequence: TGTGCCAGCAGCCAAGAGGACAGGAACTACAATGAGCAGTTCTTC.

V usage is TRBV20-1 and J usage is TRBJ1-5; 8 nucleotides line up with TRBD1. The length of the CDR3 is 15 residues. Germline V gives CDR1 DFQATT, CDR2 SNEGSKA (reference sequence). Trimming removed 3 bases from V and 2 bases from J; junction bases left unmatched: 6. Here the CDR3 reads CSASSRGLGNQPQHF. CDR3 nucleotides: TGCAGTGCTAGCTCCAGGGGGCTCGGCAATCAGCCCCAGCATTTT.

This clonotype was counted only a few times. V usage is TRBV11-2 and J usage is TRBJ2-1, with 10 bases lining up with TRBD2. There are 19 residues in the CDR3. Germline loops: CDR1 SGHAT, CDR2 FQNNGV. With V trimmed by 1 base and J by 2 bases, 11 bases remained unmatched. As DNA, the CDR3 is TGTGCCAGCAGCTTAGGGCAGCGGGGGGGCCTGGGCCCCTACAATGAGCAGTTCTTC. Protein product: CASSLGQRGGLGPYNEQFF.

The chain recombines TRBV6-2 or TRBV6-3 with TRBJ2-1; 9 nucleotides line up with TRBD2. Per the germline V gene, CDR1 is MNHEY and CDR2 is SVGEGT. J gave up 13 bases and V 7 bases, and 17 bases lay outside the gene matches. The CDR3 is 15 amino acids. The CDR3 loop is CASTKVSGGPTEQFF. As DNA, the CDR3 is TGTGCCAGCACCAAGGTGAGCGGGGGGCCGACCGAACAGTTCTTC.

A few counts support this clonotype. DNA for the CDR3: TGTGCCATCAGTGGGGGGGACGGTAATAACTATGGCTACACCTTC. Protein sequence: CAISGGDGNNYGYTF. The chain uses TRBV10-3 and TRBJ1-2; D perhaps matches TRBD1 (5 bases). CDR1 is ENHRY and CDR2 is SYGVKD in the germline V gene. The V end lost 4 bases, the J end lost 1 base, and 13 bases lay between the germline ends. This CDR3 spans 15 amino acids.

The chain recombines TRBV7-2 with TRBJ2-7; 9 nucleotides match TRBD1. Trimming at V came to 1 base and at J to 3 bases, leaving 7 bases not matched to a gene. The CDR3 runs to 16 residues. In germline, CDR1 is SGHTA, CDR2 FQGNSA. The CDR3 DNA sequence: TGTGCCAGCAGCTTAGGACTTAGGACAGGGGACTACGAGCAGTACGTC. Translated, it gives CASSLGLRTGDYEQYV.

The chain links TRBV3-1 to TRBJ2-3; TRBD1 agrees at 8 bases. CDR3 length equals 16 residues. Germline lookup yields CDR1 LGHDT and CDR2 YNNKEL (reference sequence). V shed 2 bases and J 4 bases; nucleotides not matched to a gene: 8. This chain's CDR3 is CASSQSDRVPPDTQYF. For the CDR3, the DNA is TGTGCCAGCAGCCAATCGGACAGGGTACCCCCAGATACGCAGTATTTT.

This chain joins TRBV7-2 and TRBJ1-1; D gene uncertain. The CDR3 runs to 14 residues. Trimming removed 1 base from V and 8 bases from J, with 14 bases in between. CDR1 SGHTA and CDR2 FQGNSA come from the germline V gene. The CDR3 region has the DNA TGTGCCAGCAGCTTAGGAGACATACCGACCGAAGCTTTCTTT. It is translated as CASSLGDIPTEAFF.

This clonotype was seen more than once but under ten times. The chain joins TRBV6-6 to TRBJ2-1; 9 nucleotides agree with TRBD1. The CDR3 runs to 13 residues. Per germline, CDR1 MNHNY and CDR2 SVGAGI (reference sequence). The trim removed 5 bases at V and 6 bases at J, leaving 2 bases unmatched. CDR3 in amino acids: CASSRTGVNEQFF. The CDR3 region has the DNA TGTGCCAGCAGTCGGACAGGGGTCAATGAGCAGTTCTTC.

This clonotype was observed a few times. The V gene is TRBV3-1, the J gene TRBJ1-4; D remains ambiguous. The CDR3 is 15 residues long. V was shortened by 4 bases and J by 0 bases, with 9 bases between the two germline ends. Germline V gene lookup returns CDR1 LGHDT and CDR2 YNNKEL (reference sequence). The CDR3 DNA follows: TGTGCCAGCAGCCTAAGCCGGTCAACTAATGAAAAACTGTTTTTT. This translates into CASSLSRSTNEKLFF.

This clonotype was recorded a few times. The chain carries TRBV27 and TRBJ2-7, with no clear D. The CDR3 is made up of 15 amino acids. V was shortened by 5 bases and J by 0 bases, with 14 bases between the two germline ends. Germline V CDR1 and CDR2: MNHEY, SMNVEV (reference sequence). The CDR3 bases are TGTGCCAGCAGTCCTAGGACGGAGAGCTCCTACGAGCAGTACGTC. Translated: CASSPRTESSYEQYV.

This clonotype was counted a few times. V gene TRBV2 combines with J gene TRBJ2-1; TRBD1 is a possible D gene (6 bases). This CDR3 has 13 residues. Germline V lookup: CDR1 SNHLY, CDR2 FYNNEI. Trimming took off 7 bases at V and 6 bases at J, with 13 bases between the two ends. DNA of the CDR3: TGTGCCAGCAAGACAGGTGGTAGCAATGAGCAGTTCTTC. Translation: CASKTGGSNEQFF.

The CDR3 is CASSQARGEQYV. DNA for the CDR3: TGTGCCAGCAGCCAAGCCCGCGGCGAGCAGTACGTC. The chain has TRBV3-1 and TRBJ2-7; D unresolved. Germline lookup yields CDR1 LGHDT and CDR2 YNNKEL (reference sequence). V lost 1 base and J 6 bases, leaving 7 bases between the germline ends. The CDR3 is 12 residues long.

The chain carries TRBV7-8 and TRBJ2-5; no firm D call. Trimming took 3 bases from V and 5 from J, leaving 7 bases between them. This CDR3 is 12 amino acids long. Germline CDR1 SGHVS, CDR2 FQNEAQ. CDR3 bases: TGTGCCAGCAGCTTTCCAAGCGAGACCCAGTACTTC. Translating gives CASSFPSETQYF.

The rearrangement uses TRBV2 and TRBJ2-1, with TRBD1 matching 9 bases. The germline CDR1 and CDR2 sequences are SNHLY and FYNNEI. The CDR3 covers 15 residues. The junction had 8 bases not matched to a gene; V was cut back by 6 bases and J by 5 bases. CDR3 DNA: TGTGCCAGCAGAATCGGGACAGGGAGGAACAATGAGCAGTTCTTC. It codes for CASRIGTGRNNEQFF.

The chain has TRBV4-1 and TRBJ2-3; TRBD2 aligns across 7 bases. The V gene end was trimmed by 0 bases and the J gene end by 11 bases; junction bases not matched to a gene: 11. The germline V gene has CDR1 MGHRA and CDR2 YSYEKL. The CDR3 loop spans 15 amino acids. The CDR3 loop reads CASSQDPRGRMGQYF. For the CDR3, the DNA is TGCGCCAGCAGCCAAGATCCGCGGGGGAGAATGGGGCAGTATTTT.

The chain has TRBV19 and TRBJ1-5, with D possibly being TRBD1 (6 bases). The CDR3 runs to 13 residues. V lost 7 bases and J 2 bases, leaving 9 bases between the germline ends. Germline loops: CDR1 LNHDA, CDR2 SQIVND (reference sequence). The CDR3 loop reads CASTDRRNQPQHF. The CDR3 DNA follows: TGTGCCAGTACCGACAGGCGCAATCAGCCCCAGCATTTT.

The sample holds many counts of this clonotype. The chain is built from TRBV21-1 and TRBJ2-5; the table assigns TRBD2, which was not confirmed against the DNA. TRBV21-1 corresponds to a pseudogene. The CDR3 is 16 residues long. CDR3 sequence reads: CASSPARDSSLRTQYF. Written as DNA, the CDR3 is TGTGCCAGCAGCCCAGCTCGGGACTCCAGCTTAAGGACCCAGTACTTC.

The rearrangement links TRBV20-1 to TRBJ2-1; D is uncertain. The V and J ends lost 4 bases and 6 bases respectively, with 10 bases between them. Germline assignment: CDR1 DFQATT and CDR2 SNEGSKA (reference sequence). This CDR3 is 12 amino acids long. For the CDR3, the DNA is TGCAGTGCTAAATCAACTGTCAATGAGCAGTTCTTC. Encoded protein: CSAKSTVNEQFF.

A few counts support this clonotype. The V and J genes are TRBV5-6 and TRBJ2-2; no reliable D call. V shed 4 bases and J shed 2 bases, with 6 bases lying between them. There are 13 residues in the CDR3. The V gene's germline CDR1 is SGHDT and CDR2 YYEEEE. DNA of the CDR3: TGTGCCAGCAGCGCATTTAACACCGGGGAGCTGTTTTTT. Amino acids: CASSAFNTGELFF.

The V and J genes are TRBV5-4 and TRBJ2-2; D is perhaps TRBD1 (5 bases). This CDR3 has 15 amino acids. With 0 bases removed from V and 1 base from J, the gap between germline ends came to 7 bases. From germline, CDR1 is SGHNT and CDR2 YYREEE (reference sequence). CDR3 amino acids: CASSLVQGNTGELFF. CDR3 DNA: TGTGCCAGCAGCTTGGTCCAGGGGAACACCGGGGAGCTGTTTTTT.

V and J are TRBV3-1 and TRBJ2-7; the D gene is possibly TRBD2 (5 bases). Germline V gene lookup returns CDR1 LGHDT and CDR2 YNNKEL (reference sequence). Trimming cost V 1 base and J 6 bases, with 10 bases left between them. CDR3 length: 13 amino acids. CDR3 DNA: TGTGCCAGCAGCCAAGGTAGAGGGCGCGAGCAGTACGTC. Amino acids: CASSQGRGREQYV.

This clonotype was seen repeatedly, ten times or more. The genes are TRBV7-3 and TRBJ1-1; D is possibly TRBD1 (5 bases). Germline CDR1 is SGHTA and CDR2 is FQGTGA. CDR3 length: 14 residues. Trimming cost V 4 bases and J 4 bases, with 13 bases left between them. The CDR3 DNA reads TGTGCCAGCAGCTCAAGCCCAGGGAGCACTGAAGCTTTCTTT. Translating gives CASSSSPGSTEAFF.

This clonotype has at least ten counts. This rearrangement joins TRBV27 to TRBJ1-1; D gene uncertain. Trimming removed 3 bases at V and 1 base at J, with 6 bases between. Germline loops: CDR1 MNHEY, CDR2 SMNVEV (reference sequence). The length of the CDR3 is 13 residues. CDR3 nucleotide sequence: TGTGCCAGCAGTTTTACACAGAACACTGAAGCTTTCTTT. As protein: CASSFTQNTEAFF.

This clonotype came up a few times. The chain carries TRBV2 and TRBJ2-7; TRBD1 or TRBD2 may be the D gene (5 bases each). V was pared by 3 bases and J by 11 bases, with 14 bases between. The CDR3 totals 12 residues. The V gene's germline CDR1 is SNHLY and CDR2 FYNNEI. The CDR3 DNA is TGTGCCAGCAGTGATGGGACCGATAAGAAGTACGTC. It yields the protein CASSDGTDKKYV.

This chain joins TRBV9 and TRBJ1-2; maybe TRBD1 (5 bases). CDR1 and CDR2 from the germline V gene are SGDLS and YYNGEE. The CDR3 extends over 13 amino acids. The ends were cut back, 0 bases at V and 6 bases at J, with 9 bases in the middle. CDR3: CASSVEGIDGYTF. In DNA, the CDR3 is TGTGCCAGCAGCGTAGAGGGGATCGATGGCTACACCTTC.

In this sample, this clonotype turned up a few times. This chain joins TRBV4-1 and TRBJ1-2, with D possibly TRBD1 on 6 matching bases. This CDR3 comprises 15 residues. The germline V gene has CDR1 MGHRA and CDR2 YSYEKL. V gave up 2 bases and J gave up 2 bases, with 12 bases separating them. The CDR3 spells CASSQTGQKNYGYTF. For the CDR3, the DNA is TGCGCCAGCAGCCAAACGGGACAAAAAAACTATGGCTACACCTTC.

The gene calls are TRBV29-1 and TRBJ1-3, with 7 bases that match TRBD1. After removal of 5 bases from V and 8 bases from J, the junction contained 6 bases not matched to a gene. The CDR3 is made up of 12 amino acids. CDR1 and CDR2 (germline): SQVTM, ANQGSEA. The CDR3 here is CSVLQGRDTIYF. CDR3 in DNA: TGCAGCGTTCTACAGGGGAGGGACACCATATATTTT.

The chain carries TRBV3-1 and TRBJ1-3; no firm D call. This CDR3 region has 15 residues. CDR1 LGHDT and CDR2 YNNKEL come from the germline V gene (reference sequence). V was clipped by 4 bases and J by 5 bases, with 15 bases between them. CDR3 protein: CASSRTAAWRNTIYF. CDR3 nucleotide sequence: TGTGCCAGCAGCCGAACAGCCGCCTGGAGAAACACCATATATTTT.